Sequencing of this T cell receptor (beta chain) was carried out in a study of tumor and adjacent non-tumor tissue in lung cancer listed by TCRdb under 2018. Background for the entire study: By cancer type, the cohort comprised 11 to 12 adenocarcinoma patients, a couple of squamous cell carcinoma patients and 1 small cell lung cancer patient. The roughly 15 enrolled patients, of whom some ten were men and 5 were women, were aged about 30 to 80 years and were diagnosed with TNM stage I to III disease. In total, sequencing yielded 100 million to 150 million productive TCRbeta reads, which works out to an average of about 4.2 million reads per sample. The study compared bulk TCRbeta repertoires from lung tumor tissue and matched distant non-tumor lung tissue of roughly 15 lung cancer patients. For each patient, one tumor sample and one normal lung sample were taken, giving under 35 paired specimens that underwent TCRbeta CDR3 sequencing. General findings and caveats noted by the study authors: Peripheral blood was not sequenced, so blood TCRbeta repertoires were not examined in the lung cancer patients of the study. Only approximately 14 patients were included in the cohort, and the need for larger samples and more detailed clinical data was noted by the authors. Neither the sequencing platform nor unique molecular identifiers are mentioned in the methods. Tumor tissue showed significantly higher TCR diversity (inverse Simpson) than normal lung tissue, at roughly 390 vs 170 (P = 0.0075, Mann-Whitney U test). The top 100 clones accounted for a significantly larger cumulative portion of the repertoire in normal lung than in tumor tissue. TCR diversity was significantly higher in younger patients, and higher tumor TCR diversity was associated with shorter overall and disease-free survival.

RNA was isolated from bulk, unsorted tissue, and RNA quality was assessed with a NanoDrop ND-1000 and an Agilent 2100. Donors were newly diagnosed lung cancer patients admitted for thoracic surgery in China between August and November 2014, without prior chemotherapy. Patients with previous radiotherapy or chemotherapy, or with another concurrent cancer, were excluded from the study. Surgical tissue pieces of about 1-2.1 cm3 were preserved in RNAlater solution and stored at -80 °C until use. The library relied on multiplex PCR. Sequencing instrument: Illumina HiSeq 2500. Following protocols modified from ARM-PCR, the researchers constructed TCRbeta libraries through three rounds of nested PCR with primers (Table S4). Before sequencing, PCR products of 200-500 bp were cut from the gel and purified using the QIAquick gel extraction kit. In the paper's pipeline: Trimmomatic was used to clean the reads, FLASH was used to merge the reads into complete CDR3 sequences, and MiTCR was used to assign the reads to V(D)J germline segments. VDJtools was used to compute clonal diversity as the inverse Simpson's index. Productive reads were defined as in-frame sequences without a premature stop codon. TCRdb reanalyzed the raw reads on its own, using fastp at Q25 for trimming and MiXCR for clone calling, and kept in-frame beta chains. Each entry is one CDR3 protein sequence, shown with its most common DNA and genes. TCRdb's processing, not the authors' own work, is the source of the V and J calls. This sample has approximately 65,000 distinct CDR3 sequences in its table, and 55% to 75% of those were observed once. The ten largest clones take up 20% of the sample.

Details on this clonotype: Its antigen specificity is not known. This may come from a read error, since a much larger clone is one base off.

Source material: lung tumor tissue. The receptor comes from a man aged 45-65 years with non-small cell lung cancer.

The sequenced DNA: TGCGCCAGCAGCTCGAGTGGGGGCAAGCAGTACTTC. Translated, it gives CASSSSGGKQYF. The chain was built from TRBV4-1 and TRBJ2-7; perhaps TRBD1 is the D gene, with 6 bases matching. V and J lose 5 bases and 8 bases, and a span of 13 bases separates them. The CDR3 numbers 12 residues from cysteine through phenylalanine. Only the CDR3 region is kept as DNA, spanning 36 bases read in frame from base 1. For CDR1 and CDR2, the germline V gene lists MGHRA and YSYEKL.